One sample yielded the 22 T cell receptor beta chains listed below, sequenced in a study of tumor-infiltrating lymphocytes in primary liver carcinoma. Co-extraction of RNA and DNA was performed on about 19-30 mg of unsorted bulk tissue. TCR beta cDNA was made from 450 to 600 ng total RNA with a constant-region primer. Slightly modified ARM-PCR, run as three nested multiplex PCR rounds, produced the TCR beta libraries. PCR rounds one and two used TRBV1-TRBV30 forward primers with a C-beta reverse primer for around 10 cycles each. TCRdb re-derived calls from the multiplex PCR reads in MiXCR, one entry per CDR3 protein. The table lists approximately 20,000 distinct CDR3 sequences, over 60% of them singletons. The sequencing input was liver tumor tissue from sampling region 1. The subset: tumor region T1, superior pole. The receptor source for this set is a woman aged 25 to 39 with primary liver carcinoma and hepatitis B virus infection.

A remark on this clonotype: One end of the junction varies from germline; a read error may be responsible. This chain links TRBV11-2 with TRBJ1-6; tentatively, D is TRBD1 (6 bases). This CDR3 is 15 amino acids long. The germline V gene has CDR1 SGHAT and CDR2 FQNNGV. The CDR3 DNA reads TGTGTCGGCCCCATCACCCAGGGGACTAATTCACCCATCCACTTT. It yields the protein CVGPITQGTNSPIHF.

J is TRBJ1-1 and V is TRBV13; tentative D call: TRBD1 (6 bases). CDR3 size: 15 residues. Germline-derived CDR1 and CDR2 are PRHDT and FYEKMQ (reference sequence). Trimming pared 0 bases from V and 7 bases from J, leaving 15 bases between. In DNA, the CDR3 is TGTGCCAGCAGCTTAGGTCCTGGCCGGGACATTGAAGCTTTCTTT. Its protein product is CASSLGPGRDIEAFF.

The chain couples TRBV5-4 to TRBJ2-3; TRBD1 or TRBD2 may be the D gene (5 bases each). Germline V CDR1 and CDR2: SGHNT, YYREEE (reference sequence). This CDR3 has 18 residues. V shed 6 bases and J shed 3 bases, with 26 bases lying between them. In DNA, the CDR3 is TGTGCCAGCAATAACCCGGCGGCTAGTGGGGGTTGGACAGATACGCAGTATTTT. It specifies CASNNPAASGGWTDTQYF.

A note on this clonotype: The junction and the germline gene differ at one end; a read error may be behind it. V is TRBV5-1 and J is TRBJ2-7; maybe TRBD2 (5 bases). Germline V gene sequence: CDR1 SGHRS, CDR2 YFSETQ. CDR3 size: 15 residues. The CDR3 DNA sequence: TGCGCCAGCAGCCCGAGGGCGGACTTTATTTACGGGCAGTACTTC. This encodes CASSPRADFIYGQYF.

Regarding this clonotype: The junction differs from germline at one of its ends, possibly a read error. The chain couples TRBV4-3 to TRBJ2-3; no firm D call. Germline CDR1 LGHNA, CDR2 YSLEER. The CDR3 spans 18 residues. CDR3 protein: CASNQSVWLGDPDDRQYF. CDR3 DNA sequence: TGCGCCAGCAACCAATCGGTCTGGCTGGGTGATCCCGATGATAGGCAGTATTTT.

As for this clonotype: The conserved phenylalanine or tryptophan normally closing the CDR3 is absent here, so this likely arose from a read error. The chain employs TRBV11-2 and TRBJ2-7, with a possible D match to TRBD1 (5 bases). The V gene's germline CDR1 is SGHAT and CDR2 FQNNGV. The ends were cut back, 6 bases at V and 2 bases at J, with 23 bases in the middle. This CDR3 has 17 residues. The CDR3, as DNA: TGTGCCAGCAGTATCACAGGATTGGGCTCTTGGACCTACGAGCAGTACCTC. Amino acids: CASSITGLGSWTYEQYL.

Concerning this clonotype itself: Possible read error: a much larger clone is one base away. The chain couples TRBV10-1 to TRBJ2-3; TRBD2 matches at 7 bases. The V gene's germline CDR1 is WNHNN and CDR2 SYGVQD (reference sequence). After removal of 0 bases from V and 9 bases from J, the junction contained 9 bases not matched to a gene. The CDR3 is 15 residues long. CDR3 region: CASSESTAGDETQYF. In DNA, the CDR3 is TGCGCCAGCAGTGAGTCCACCGCGGGAGACGAGACGCAGTATTTT.

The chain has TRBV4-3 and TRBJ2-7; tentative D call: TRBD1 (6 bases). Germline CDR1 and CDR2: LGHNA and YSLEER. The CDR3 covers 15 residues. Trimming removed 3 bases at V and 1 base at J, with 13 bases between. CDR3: CASSQFRDTSYEQYF. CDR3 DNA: TGCGCCAGCAGCCAGTTCCGGGACACTTCCTACGAGCAGTACTTC.

The CDR3 spells CDICGRRVLVSKNIQYF. CDR3 DNA: TGTGACATTTGTGGGCGGAGGGTCCTGGTATCCAAAAACATTCAGTACTTC. This chain connects TRBV6-1 to TRBJ2-4; tentative D call: TRBD2 (6 bases). The germline V gene encodes CDR1 MNHNS and CDR2 SASEGT. The CDR3 sequence is 17 residues long.

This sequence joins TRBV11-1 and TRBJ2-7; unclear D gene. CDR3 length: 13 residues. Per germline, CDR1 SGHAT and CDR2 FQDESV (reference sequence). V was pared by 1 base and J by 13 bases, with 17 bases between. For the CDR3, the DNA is TGTGCCAGCAGCTTAGGATACCTACGCGATCACTACTTC. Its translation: CASSLGYLRDHYF.

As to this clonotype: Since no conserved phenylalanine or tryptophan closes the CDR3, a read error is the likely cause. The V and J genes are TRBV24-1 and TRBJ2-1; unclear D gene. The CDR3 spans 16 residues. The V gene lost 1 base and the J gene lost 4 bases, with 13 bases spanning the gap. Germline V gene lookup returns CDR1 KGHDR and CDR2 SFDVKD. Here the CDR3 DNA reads TGTGCCACCAGTGATTTCGGTAGGGATTCTTACAATGAGCAGTTCTTA. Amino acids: CATSDFGRDSYNEQFL.

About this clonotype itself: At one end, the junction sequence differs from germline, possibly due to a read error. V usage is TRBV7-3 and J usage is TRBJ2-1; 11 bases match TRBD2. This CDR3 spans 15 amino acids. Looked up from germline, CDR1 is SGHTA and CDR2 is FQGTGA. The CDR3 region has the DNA TGTGCCAGCAGCTTGACTAGCGGGACAAACAATGAGCGGTTCTTC. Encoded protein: CASSLTSGTNNERFF.

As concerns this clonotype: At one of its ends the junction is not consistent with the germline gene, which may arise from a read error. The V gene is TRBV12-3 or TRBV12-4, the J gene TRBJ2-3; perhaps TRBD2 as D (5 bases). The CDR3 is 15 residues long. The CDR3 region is CASGFPPPSTDKQYF. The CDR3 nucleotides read TGTGCCAGCGGTTTTCCCCCTCCTAGCACAGACAAGCAGTATTTT.

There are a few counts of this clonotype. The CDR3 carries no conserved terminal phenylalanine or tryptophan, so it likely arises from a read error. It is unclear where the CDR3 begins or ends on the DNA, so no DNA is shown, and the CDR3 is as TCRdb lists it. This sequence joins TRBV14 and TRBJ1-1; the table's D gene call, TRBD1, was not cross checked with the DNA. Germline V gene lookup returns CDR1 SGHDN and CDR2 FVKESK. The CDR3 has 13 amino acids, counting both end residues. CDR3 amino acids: CASSTGTLSGAFL.

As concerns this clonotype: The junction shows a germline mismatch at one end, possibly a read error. The CDR3 spells CGVPVGGNTWELFF. The CDR3 DNA sequence: TGCGGCGTTCCAGTCGGTGGGAACACCTGGGAGCTGTTTTTT. This chain connects TRBV29-1 to TRBJ2-2, with D unclear. The CDR3 extends over 14 amino acids. Germline V gene sequence: CDR1 SQVTM, CDR2 ANQGSEA.

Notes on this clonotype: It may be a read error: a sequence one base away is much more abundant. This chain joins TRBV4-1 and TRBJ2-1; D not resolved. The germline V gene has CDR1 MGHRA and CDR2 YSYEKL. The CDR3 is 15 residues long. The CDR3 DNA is TGCGCCAGCAGCCCACCTCTCGGGCCCTACAATGAGCTGTTCTTC. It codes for CASSPPLGPYNELFF.

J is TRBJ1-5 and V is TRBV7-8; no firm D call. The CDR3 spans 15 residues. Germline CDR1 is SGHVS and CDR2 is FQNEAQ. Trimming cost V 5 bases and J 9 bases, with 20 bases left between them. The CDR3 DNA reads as TGTGCCAGCAGCAACAGCCGGTATAGCAATAGGCCCCAGCATTTT. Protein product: CASSNSRYSNRPQHF.

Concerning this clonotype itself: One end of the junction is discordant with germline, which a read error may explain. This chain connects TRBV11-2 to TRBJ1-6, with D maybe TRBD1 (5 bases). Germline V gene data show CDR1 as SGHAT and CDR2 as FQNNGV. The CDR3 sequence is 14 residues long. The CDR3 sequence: CTRGKGIGDSPLHF. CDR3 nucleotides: TGTACCAGAGGGAAAGGGATAGGGGATTCACCCCTCCACTTT.

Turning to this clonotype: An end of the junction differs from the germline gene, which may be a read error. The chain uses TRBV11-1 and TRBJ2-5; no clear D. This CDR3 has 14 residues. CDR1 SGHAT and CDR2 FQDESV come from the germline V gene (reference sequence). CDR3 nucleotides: TGTACCAGCAGCTTAGCAGGACGCGAAGAGACCCATTACTTC. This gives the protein CTSSLAGREETHYF. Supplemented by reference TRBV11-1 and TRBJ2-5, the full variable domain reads EAEVAQSPRYKITEKSQAVAFWCDPISGHATLYWYRQILGQGPELLVQFQDESVVDDSQLPKDRFSAERLKGVDSTLKIQPAELGDSAMYLCTSSLAGREETHYFGPGTRLLVL.

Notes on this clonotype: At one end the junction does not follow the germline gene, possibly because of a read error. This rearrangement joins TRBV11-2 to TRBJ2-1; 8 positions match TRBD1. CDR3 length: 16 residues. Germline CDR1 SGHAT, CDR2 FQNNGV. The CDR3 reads CASNYEAGTGNPEQLF. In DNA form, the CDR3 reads TGTGCCAGCAACTACGAGGCCGGGACAGGCAATCCTGAGCAGTTGTTC. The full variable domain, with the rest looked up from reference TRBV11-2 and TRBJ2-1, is EAGVAQSPRYKIIEKRQSVAFWCNPISGHATLYWYQQILGQGPKLLIQFQNNGVVDDSQLPKDRFSAERLKGVDSTLKIQPAKLEDSAVYLCASNYEAGTGNPEQLFGPGTRLTVL.

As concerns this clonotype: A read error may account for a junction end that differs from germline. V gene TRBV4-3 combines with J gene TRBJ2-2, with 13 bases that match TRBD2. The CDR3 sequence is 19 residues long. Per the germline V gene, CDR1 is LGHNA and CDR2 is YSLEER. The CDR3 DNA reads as TGCACCAACAGCGTACTAGCGGGAGGGCCCCGTTCGAACGCCGGGGAGCTGTTTTTT. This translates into CTNSVLAGGPRSNAGELFF.

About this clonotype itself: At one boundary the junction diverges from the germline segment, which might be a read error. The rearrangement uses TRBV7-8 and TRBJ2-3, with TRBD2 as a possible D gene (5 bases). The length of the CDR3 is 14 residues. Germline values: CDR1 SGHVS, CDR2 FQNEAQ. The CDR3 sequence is CACSLSSGRDAQYF. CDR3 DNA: TGTGCCTGCAGCTTGTCCAGCGGTCGGGATGCGCAGTATTTT.